The 27 T cell receptor beta chains below all came from one sample that was sequenced in a study of T-cell memory formation after mild COVID-19. TCRdb processed the 5' RACE reads anew with MiXCR; each CDR3 protein has one entry. The sample yields around 120,000 distinct CDR3 sequences, 16% seen once. The sample comprised PBMCs or a T cell subset sorted from them (not recorded which). The receptor source for this set is an adult woman who had mild COVID-19 (a few samples of this study predate the infection). Cell type and time point are not known.

This clonotype has just one count. This chain connects TRBV19 to TRBJ1-1; D unclear. Trimming removed 0 bases from V and 5 bases from J, with 10 bases in between. The CDR3 is 14 amino acids. Germline V gene data show CDR1 as LNHDA and CDR2 as SQIVND (reference sequence). This CDR3 is CASSIERERTEAFF. The CDR3 nucleotides read TGTGCCAGTAGTATAGAGCGGGAGAGGACTGAAGCTTTCTTT. Full variable domain (rest looked up from reference TRBV19 and TRBJ1-1): DGGITQSPKYLFRKEGQNVTLSCEQNLNHDAMYWYRQDPGQGLRLIYYSQIVNDFQKGDIAEGYSVSREKKESFPLTVTSAQKNPTAFYLCASSIERERTEAFFGQGTRLTVV.

The J gene is TRBJ2-2, the V gene TRBV7-3; 8 bases are a match to TRBD2. From germline, CDR1 is SGHTA and CDR2 FQGTGA. The CDR3 covers 16 residues. V was clipped by 4 bases and J by 4 bases; unmatched bases: 8. In DNA form, the CDR3 reads TGTGCCAGCAGCTCTTATCTCCGGGGGGGCACCGGGGAGCTGTTTTTT. This gives the protein CASSSYLRGGTGELFF.

This clonotype was counted between two and nine times. The V call is TRBV7-6, the J call TRBJ1-5, with D possibly TRBD1 on 5 matching bases. The V gene lost 1 base and the J gene lost 2 bases, with 15 bases spanning the gap. Germline V gene sequence: CDR1 SGHVS, CDR2 FNYEAQ. CDR3 size: 17 residues. CDR3 loop: CASSLEQAERGNQPQHF. CDR3 DNA: TGTGCCAGCAGCTTAGAACAGGCCGAAAGGGGCAATCAGCCCCAGCATTTT.

The CDR3: CASSQDHLSPYEQYF. CDR3 in DNA: TGTGCCAGCAGCCAAGACCATCTCTCCCCTTACGAGCAGTACTTC. The rearrangement uses TRBV3-1 and TRBJ2-7; D is unclear. This CDR3 spans 15 amino acids. Germline loops: CDR1 LGHDT, CDR2 YNNKEL (reference sequence). V dropped 0 bases and J dropped 4 bases, with 13 bases sitting between them.

In this sample, this clonotype turned up many times. V gene TRBV5-1 combines with J gene TRBJ2-3; 12 bases are a match to TRBD2. V trimming: 6 bases; J trimming: 4 bases; junction bases outside the gene matches: 15. This CDR3 comprises 18 residues. Germline V CDR1 and CDR2: SGHRS, YFSETQ. CDR3: CASKSTSGGPNPADTQYF. CDR3 bases: TGCGCCAGCAAATCCACTAGCGGGGGGCCAAACCCCGCAGATACGCAGTATTTT.

Only a few counts were recorded for this clonotype. This chain links TRBV4-1 with TRBJ2-7, with D possibly being TRBD2 (5 bases). V was trimmed by 0 bases and J by 0 bases, leaving 9 bases between them. CDR1 and CDR2 from the germline V gene are MGHRA and YSYEKL. The CDR3 is 15 amino acids. In DNA form, the CDR3 reads TGCGCCAGCAGCCAAGATCGGGGTAGCTCCTACGAGCAGTACTTC. This codes for CASSQDRGSSYEQYF.

The chain is built from TRBV5-1 and TRBJ2-7, with D unclear. The germline V and J ends were trimmed by 5 bases and 0 bases, with 9 bases remaining between them. Germline V gene lookup returns CDR1 SGHRS and CDR2 YFSETQ. This CDR3 is built from 13 residues. The chain's CDR3 is CASRASDSYEQYF. The CDR3 nucleotides are TGCGCCAGCAGGGCCAGCGACTCCTACGAGCAGTACTTC.

This clonotype was picked up a small number of times. The chain recombines TRBV6-2 or TRBV6-3 with TRBJ1-1; no firm D call. Germline V CDR1 and CDR2: MNHEY, SVGEGT. The CDR3 totals 14 residues. V was pared by 7 bases and J by 0 bases, with 12 bases between. CDR3 loop: CASTSRGMNTEAFF. DNA of the CDR3: TGTGCCAGCACAAGCAGAGGGATGAACACTGAAGCTTTCTTT.

This clonotype was recorded many times. The gene calls are TRBV5-1 and TRBJ2-5; 13 positions agree with TRBD2. There are 14 residues in the CDR3. V gave up 4 bases and J gave up 5 bases; unmatched junction bases: 2. Germline assignment: CDR1 SGHRS and CDR2 YFSETQ. CDR3 residues: CASSPGLAGETQYF. The CDR3 coding sequence is TGCGCCAGCAGCCCGGGACTAGCGGGGGAGACCCAGTACTTC.

This clonotype occurred a few times. This chain uses TRBV20-1 with TRBJ2-6; 10 nucleotides match TRBD2. J gave up 0 bases and V 3 bases, and 8 bases lay outside the gene matches. Germline CDR1 is DFQATT and CDR2 is SNEGSKA (reference sequence). CDR3 length: 18 residues. CDR3 nucleotides: TGCAGTGCTAGGGTGCTAGCGGGGGCCCTCTCTGGGGCCAACGTCCTGACTTTC. The encoded protein is CSARVLAGALSGANVLTF.

CDR3 protein: CASSKGGGSGQPQHF. In nucleotides, the CDR3 is TGTGCCAGCAGTAAAGGGGGGGGTTCGGGTCAGCCCCAGCATTTT. The chain combines TRBV12-3 or TRBV12-4 with TRBJ1-5; maybe TRBD1 (6 bases). This CDR3 comprises 15 residues. The V end was cut by 5 bases, the J end by 6 bases, with 17 bases between.

In its sample, this clonotype was seen a few times. V gene TRBV18 combines with J gene TRBJ1-6; D possibly corresponds to TRBD1 (6 bases). The CDR3 consists of 15 residues. V gave up 5 bases and J gave up 7 bases, with 15 bases separating them. The germline CDR1 and CDR2 sequences are KGHSH and LQKENI. CDR3 residues: CASSYDRLINSPLHF. CDR3 DNA: TGTGCCAGCTCATATGACAGGCTCATAAATTCACCCCTCCACTTT.

This clonotype came up a few times. The CDR3 nucleotides read TGTGCCAGCGGAATCGGAGATGAAGCTTTCTTT. Residues: CASGIGDEAFF. This chain connects TRBV11-2 to TRBJ1-1; D unclear. The V end lost 8 bases, the J end lost 7 bases, and 11 bases lay between the germline ends. This CDR3 is 11 amino acids long. Germline loops: CDR1 SGHAT, CDR2 FQNNGV.

This clonotype was picked up many times. The rearrangement joins TRBV2 to TRBJ1-6; 9 bases match TRBD1. J gave up 7 bases and V 5 bases, and 6 bases lay outside the gene matches. The V gene's germline CDR1 is SNHLY and CDR2 FYNNEI. The CDR3 has 15 amino acids. The CDR3 region has the DNA TGTGCCAGCAGTCCCGCCGGGACAGGGAATTCACCCCTCCACTTT. This sequence encodes CASSPAGTGNSPLHF.

This clonotype appeared a few times. This rearrangement joins TRBV18 to TRBJ2-7, with D possibly TRBD2 on 5 matching bases. This CDR3 contains 13 residues. Trimming took 5 bases from V and 2 from J, leaving 10 bases between them. Germline CDR1 reads KGHSH; CDR2 reads LQKENI. CDR3 sequence (DNA): TGTGCCAGCTCAACGGTGGAGGCCTACGAGCAGTACTTC. Translation: CASSTVEAYEQYF.

This clonotype has more than one count but fewer than ten. The rearrangement links TRBV7-2 to TRBJ1-1; D is perhaps TRBD1 (6 bases). Germline V lookup: CDR1 SGHTA, CDR2 FQGNSA. V was cut by 5 bases and J by 0 bases, with 25 bases left in between. The CDR3 sequence is 19 residues long. The CDR3 DNA sequence: TGTGCCAGCAGCCCCCCGCTACAGGGCAAGGTTTCCCTGAACACTGAAGCTTTCTTT. This gives the protein CASSPPLQGKVSLNTEAFF.

This clonotype was counted a few times. The chain joins TRBV12-5 to TRBJ2-2; D ambiguous. This CDR3 is 14 amino acids long. In germline, CDR1 is LGHNT, CDR2 FRNRAP. The V and J ends lost 3 bases and 4 bases respectively, with 9 bases between them. The CDR3 region has the DNA TGTGCTAGTGGTTTCGACACAGTCACCGGGGAGCTGTTTTTT. Protein product: CASGFDTVTGELFF.

This chain joins TRBV29-1 and TRBJ1-1; no clear D. Germline CDR1 SQVTM, CDR2 ANQGSEA. This CDR3 contains 13 residues. V was cut by 3 bases and J by 4 bases, with 12 bases left in between. The CDR3 bases are TGCAGCGTTGAGAGGGATCATGGCACTGAAGCTTTCTTT. Amino acid sequence: CSVERDHGTEAFF.

The CDR3 reads CASSPQLAGGGGYNEQFF. The CDR3 DNA sequence: TGTGCCAGCTCACCCCAACTAGCGGGGGGCGGCGGGTACAATGAGCAGTTCTTC. The V gene is TRBV18, the J gene TRBJ2-1, with 12 bases aligning to TRBD2. Trimming cost V 3 bases and J 4 bases; bases outside gene matches: 10. The CDR3 has 18 amino acids. Germline assignment: CDR1 KGHSH and CDR2 LQKENI.

The chain joins TRBV29-1 to TRBJ2-7; 7 bases fit TRBD1. Germline CDR1 is SQVTM and CDR2 is ANQGSEA. The length of the CDR3 is 14 residues. V shed 7 bases and J 3 bases; nucleotides not matched to a gene: 12. The CDR3 loop reads CSAPRDSRHYEQYF. Written as DNA, the CDR3 is TGCAGCGCCCCTAGGGACAGTCGCCACTACGAGCAGTACTTC.

This chain links TRBV12-3 or TRBV12-4 with TRBJ2-7; D is possibly TRBD2 (6 bases). V was shortened by 6 bases and J by 10 bases, with 16 bases between the two germline ends. CDR3 length: 12 residues. The CDR3 region has the DNA TGTGCCAGCAGAAGGTCGCGGGATCGACAGTACTTC. Protein: CASRRSRDRQYF.

This clonotype showed up just a few times. The V and J genes are TRBV5-1 and TRBJ1-1; TRBD1 agrees at 7 bases. CDR1 is SGHRS, CDR2 YFSETQ, per germline. Losses at the gene ends were 3 bases for V and 5 bases for J; bases not matched to a gene: 7. CDR3 length: 14 residues. In DNA, the CDR3 is TGCGCCAGCAGCTCCCCGGGACAGAAAACTGAAGCTTTCTTT. Amino acid sequence: CASSSPGQKTEAFF.

The chain links TRBV6-2 or TRBV6-3 to TRBJ2-5, with unresolved D. Trimming removed 0 bases from V and 7 bases from J, with 9 bases in between. The germline V gene has CDR1 MNHEY and CDR2 SVGEGT. The CDR3 loop spans 13 amino acids. The CDR3 region is CASSYSWSGTQYF. CDR3 DNA: TGTGCCAGCAGTTACTCGTGGTCTGGGACCCAGTACTTC.

The rearrangement joins TRBV21-1 to TRBJ2-7; the D call in the table, TRBD2, was not verified against the DNA. TRBV21-1 constitutes a pseudogene. This CDR3 has 14 amino acids. CDR3 in amino acids: CASSHLASGFEQYF. CDR3 nucleotide sequence: TGTGCCAGCAGCCACCTGGCTAGCGGGTTCGAGCAGTACTTC.

V usage is TRBV12-3 or TRBV12-4 and J usage is TRBJ2-3; maybe TRBD2 (5 bases). V was pared by 5 bases and J by 2 bases, with 14 bases between. The CDR3 has 15 amino acids. CDR3 DNA: TGTGCCAGCAGTCCGGAACGGGGAAACACAGATACGCAGTATTTT. This encodes CASSPERGNTDTQYF.

In this sample, this clonotype turned up a few times. The chain couples TRBV29-1 to TRBJ2-7, with unresolved D. Germline V CDR1 and CDR2: SQVTM, ANQGSEA. The CDR3 has 10 residues. V was shortened by 8 bases and J by 5 bases, with 10 bases between the two germline ends. The CDR3 loop reads CSYSFDEQYF. As DNA, the CDR3 is TGCAGCTATTCTTTCGACGAGCAGTACTTC.

The V gene is TRBV4-1, the J gene TRBJ2-3; a possible D gene is TRBD2 (6 bases). Germline V gives CDR1 MGHRA, CDR2 YSYEKL. The CDR3 contains 14 residues. The ends were cut back, 3 bases at V and 0 bases at J, with 7 bases in the middle. CDR3 in DNA: TGCGCCAGCAGCCAGGGGACTAGCACAGATACGCAGTATTTT. This gives the protein CASSQGTSTDTQYF.